This record looks at one T cell receptor beta chain sequence and its context. Its antigen remains unidentified. This record belongs to a study of OX40 agonist ivuxolimab in advanced cancers. Turning to the study itself: Dose-escalation cases comprised hepatocellular carcinoma, melanoma, renal cell or head and neck cancer. Overall study results and limits: People who partly responded at 0.1-3.0 mg/kg had some of the least clonal expansion seen. Compared with CD4+, CD8+ T cells on average had more expanded clones.

Only in-frame clones appear in the TCRdb table, and some are missing; sequencing was by immunoSEQ multiplex PCR. Of about 76,000 clones listed, approximately 90% are singletons. Per the germline V gene, CDR1 is SNHLY and CDR2 is FYNNEI. This CDR3 comprises 12 residues. Trimming left V 4 bases short and J 8 bases short, with 9 bases between. The chain couples TRBV2 to TRBJ2-1; no firm D call. Source: CD4+ or CD8+ T cells sorted from blood, taken in a trial of the OX40 agonist ivuxolimab. This clonotype was sampled from an adult with an advanced solid tumor such as melanoma, head and neck, liver or kidney cancer. As DNA, the CDR3 is TGTGCCAGCAGTGCGGTAGTGCATGAGCAGTTCTTC. It is translated as CASSAVVHEQFF.